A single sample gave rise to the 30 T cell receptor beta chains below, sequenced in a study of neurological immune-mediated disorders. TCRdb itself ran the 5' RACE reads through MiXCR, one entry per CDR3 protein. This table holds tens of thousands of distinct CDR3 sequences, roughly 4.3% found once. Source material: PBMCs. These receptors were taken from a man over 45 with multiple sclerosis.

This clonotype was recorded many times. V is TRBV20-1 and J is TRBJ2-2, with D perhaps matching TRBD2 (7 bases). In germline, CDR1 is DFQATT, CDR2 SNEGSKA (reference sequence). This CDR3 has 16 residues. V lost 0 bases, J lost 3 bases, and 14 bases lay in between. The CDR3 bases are TGCAGTGCTAGAGACCGAAGGGGGGGCGACACCGGGGAGCTGTTTTTT. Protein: CSARDRRGGDTGELFF.

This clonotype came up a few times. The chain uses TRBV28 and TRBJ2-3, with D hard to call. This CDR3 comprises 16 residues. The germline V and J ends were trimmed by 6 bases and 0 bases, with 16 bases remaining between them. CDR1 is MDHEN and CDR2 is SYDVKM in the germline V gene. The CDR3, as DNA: TGTGCCAGCAGCAAAGCCAGGACCTCTAGCACAGATACGCAGTATTTT. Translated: CASSKARTSSTDTQYF. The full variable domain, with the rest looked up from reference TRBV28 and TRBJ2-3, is DVKVTQSSRYLVKRTGEKVFLECVQDMDHENMFWYRQDPGLGLRLIYFSYDVKMKEKGDIPEGYSVSREKKERFSLILESASTNQTSMYLCASSKARTSSTDTQYFGPGTRLTVL.

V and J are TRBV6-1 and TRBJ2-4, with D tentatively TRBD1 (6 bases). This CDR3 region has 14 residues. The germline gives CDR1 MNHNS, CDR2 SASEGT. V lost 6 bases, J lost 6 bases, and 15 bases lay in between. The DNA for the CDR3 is TGTGCCAGCAGAGAAAGGACAGAGCCAAACATTCAGTACTTC. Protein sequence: CASRERTEPNIQYF.

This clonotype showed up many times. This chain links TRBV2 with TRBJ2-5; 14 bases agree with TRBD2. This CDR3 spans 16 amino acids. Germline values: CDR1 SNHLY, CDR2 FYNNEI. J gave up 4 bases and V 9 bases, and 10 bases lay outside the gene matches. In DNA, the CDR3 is TGTGCCAGTAACGATCCGACTAGCGGGGGGGCAGAGACCCAGTACTTC. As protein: CASNDPTSGGAETQYF.

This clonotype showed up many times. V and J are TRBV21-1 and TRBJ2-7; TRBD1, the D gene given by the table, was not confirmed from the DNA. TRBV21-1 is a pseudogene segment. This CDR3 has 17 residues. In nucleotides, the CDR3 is TGTGCCAGCAGCTCGCGTTCGCGGGGGAGACTCTCCTACGAGCAGTACTTC. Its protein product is CASSSRSRGRLSYEQYF.

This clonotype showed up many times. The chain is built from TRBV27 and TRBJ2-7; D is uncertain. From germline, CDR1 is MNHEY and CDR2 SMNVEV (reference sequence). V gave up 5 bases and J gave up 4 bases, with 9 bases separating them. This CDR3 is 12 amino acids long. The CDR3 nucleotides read TGTGCCAGCAGTCCAGCCGGTTACGAGCAGTACTTC. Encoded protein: CASSPAGYEQYF.

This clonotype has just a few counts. CDR3 in amino acids: CASSLSGIRGGETQYF. DNA for the CDR3: TGTGCCAGCAGTTTATCGGGAATTAGGGGTGGAGAGACCCAGTACTTC. The V call is TRBV27, the J call TRBJ2-5; TRBD1 might be the D (5 bases). Germline-derived CDR1 and CDR2 are MNHEY and SMNVEV (reference sequence). The CDR3 length is 16 residues. The V end was cut by 0 bases, the J end by 4 bases, with 15 bases between.

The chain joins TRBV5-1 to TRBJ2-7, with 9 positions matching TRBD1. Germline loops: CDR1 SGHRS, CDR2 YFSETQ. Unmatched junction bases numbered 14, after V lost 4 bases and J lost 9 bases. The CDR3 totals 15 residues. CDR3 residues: CASSTTGTGYVVQYF. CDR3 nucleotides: TGCGCCAGCAGCACCACCGGGACAGGGTATGTGGTGCAGTACTTC.

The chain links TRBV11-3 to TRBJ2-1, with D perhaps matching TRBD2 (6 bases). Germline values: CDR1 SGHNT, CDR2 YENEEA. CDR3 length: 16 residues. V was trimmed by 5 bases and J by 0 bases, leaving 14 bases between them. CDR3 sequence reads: CASSAGGFSSYNEQFF. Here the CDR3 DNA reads TGTGCCAGCAGCGCCGGGGGATTTAGCTCCTACAATGAGCAGTTCTTC.

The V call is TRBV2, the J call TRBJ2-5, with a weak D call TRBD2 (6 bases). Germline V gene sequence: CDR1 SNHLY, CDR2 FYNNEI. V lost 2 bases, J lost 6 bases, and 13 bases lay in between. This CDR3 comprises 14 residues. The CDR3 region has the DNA TGTGCCAGCAGTGAACGTCCAGGGAGGCAGACCCAGTACTTC. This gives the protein CASSERPGRQTQYF.

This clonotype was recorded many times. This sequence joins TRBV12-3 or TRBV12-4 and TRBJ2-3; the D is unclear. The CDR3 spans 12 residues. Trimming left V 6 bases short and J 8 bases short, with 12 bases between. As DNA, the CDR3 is TGTGCCAGCAGCCCGACAAGTCTTACGCAGTATTTT. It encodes CASSPTSLTQYF.

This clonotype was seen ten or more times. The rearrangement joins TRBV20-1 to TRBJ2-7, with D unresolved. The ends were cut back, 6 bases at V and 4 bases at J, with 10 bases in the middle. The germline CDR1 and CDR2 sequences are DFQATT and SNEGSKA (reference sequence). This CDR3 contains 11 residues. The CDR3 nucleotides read TGCAGTGCCCAGATATTATACGAGCAGTACTTC. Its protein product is CSAQILYEQYF.

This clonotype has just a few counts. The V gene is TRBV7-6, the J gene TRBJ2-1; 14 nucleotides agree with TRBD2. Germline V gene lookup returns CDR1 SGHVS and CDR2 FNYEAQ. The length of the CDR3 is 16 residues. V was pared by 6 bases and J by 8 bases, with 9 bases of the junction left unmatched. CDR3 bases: TGTGCCAGCAGGACAAGACTAGCGGGGGGGGTAGATGAGCAGTTCTTC. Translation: CASRTRLAGGVDEQFF.

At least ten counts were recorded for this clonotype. The CDR3 loop is CASSPNSGSTDTQYF. In nucleotides, the CDR3 is TGTGCCAGCAGTCCAAATAGCGGAAGCACAGATACGCAGTATTTT. V and J are TRBV6-5 and TRBJ2-3; TRBD2 is a possible D gene (6 bases). The CDR3 spans 15 residues. CDR1 MNHEY and CDR2 SVGAGI come from the germline V gene. The ends were cut back, 5 bases at V and 0 bases at J, with 12 bases in the middle.

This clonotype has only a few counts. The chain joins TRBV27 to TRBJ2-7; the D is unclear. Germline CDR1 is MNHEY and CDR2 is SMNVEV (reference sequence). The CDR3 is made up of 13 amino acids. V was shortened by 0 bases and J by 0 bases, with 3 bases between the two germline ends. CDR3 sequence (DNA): TGTGCCAGCAGTTTATCGGTCTCCTACGAGCAGTACTTC. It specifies CASSLSVSYEQYF.

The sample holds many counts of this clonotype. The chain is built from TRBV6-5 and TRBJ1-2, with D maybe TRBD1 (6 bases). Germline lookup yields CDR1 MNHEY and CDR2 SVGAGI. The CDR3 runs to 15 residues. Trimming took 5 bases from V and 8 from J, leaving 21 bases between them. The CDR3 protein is CASSPFLQGPEGYTF. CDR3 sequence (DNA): TGTGCCAGCAGTCCTTTTTTACAGGGCCCGGAAGGCTACACCTTC.

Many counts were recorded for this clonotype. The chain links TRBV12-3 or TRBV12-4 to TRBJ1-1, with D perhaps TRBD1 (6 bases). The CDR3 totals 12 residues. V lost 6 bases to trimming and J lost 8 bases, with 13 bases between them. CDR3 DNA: TGTGCCAGCAGCCTACAGGGAGGGGAAGCTTTCTTT. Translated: CASSLQGGEAFF.

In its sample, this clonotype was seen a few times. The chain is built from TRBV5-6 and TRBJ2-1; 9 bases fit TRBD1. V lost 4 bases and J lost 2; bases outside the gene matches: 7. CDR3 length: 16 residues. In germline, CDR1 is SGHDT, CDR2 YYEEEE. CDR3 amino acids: CASSRTGQGTYNEQFF. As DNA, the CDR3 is TGTGCCAGCAGCAGAACGGGACAGGGCACCTACAATGAGCAGTTCTTC.

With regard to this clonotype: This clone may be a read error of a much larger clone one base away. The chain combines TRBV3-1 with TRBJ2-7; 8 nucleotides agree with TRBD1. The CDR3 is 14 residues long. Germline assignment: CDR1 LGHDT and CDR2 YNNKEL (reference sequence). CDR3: CARSPRGRNYEQYF. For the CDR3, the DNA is TGTGCCAGAAGCCCCAGGGGGCGAAACTACGAGCAGTACTTC.

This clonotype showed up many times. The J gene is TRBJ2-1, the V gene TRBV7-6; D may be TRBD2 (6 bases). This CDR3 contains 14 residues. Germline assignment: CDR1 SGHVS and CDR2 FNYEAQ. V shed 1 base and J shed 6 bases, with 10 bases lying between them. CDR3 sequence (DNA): TGTGCCAGCAGCTTAGGGGGGGACGGCAATGAGCAGTTCTTC. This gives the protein CASSLGGDGNEQFF. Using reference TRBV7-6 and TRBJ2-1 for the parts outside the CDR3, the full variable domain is GAGVSQSPRYKVTKRGQDVALRCDPISGHVSLYWYRQALGQGPEFLTYFNYEAQQDKSGLPNDRFSAERPEGSISTLTIQRTEQRDSAMYRCASSLGGDGNEQFFGPGTRLTVL.

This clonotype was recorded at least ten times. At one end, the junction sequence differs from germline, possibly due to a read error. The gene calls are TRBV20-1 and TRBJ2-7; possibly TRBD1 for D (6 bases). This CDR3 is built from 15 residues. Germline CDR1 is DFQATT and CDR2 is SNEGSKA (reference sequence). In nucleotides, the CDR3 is TGCAGTGCTAGAGATCTTACAGGGATCTCCCACGAGCAGTACTTC. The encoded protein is CSARDLTGISHEQYF.

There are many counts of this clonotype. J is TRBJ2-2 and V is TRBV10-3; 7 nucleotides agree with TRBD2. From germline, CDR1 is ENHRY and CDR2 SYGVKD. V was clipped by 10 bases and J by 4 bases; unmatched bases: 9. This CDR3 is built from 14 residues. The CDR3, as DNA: TGTGCCAGCGCGCCCGGGACTATCACCGGGGAGCTGTTTTTT. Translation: CASAPGTITGELFF.

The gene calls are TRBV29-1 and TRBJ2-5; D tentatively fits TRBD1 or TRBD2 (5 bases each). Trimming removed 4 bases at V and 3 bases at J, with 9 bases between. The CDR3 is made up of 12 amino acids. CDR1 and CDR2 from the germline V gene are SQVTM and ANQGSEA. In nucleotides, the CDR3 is TGCAGCGTTGTTGTGGGGGAAGAGACCCAGTACTTC. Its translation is CSVVVGEETQYF.

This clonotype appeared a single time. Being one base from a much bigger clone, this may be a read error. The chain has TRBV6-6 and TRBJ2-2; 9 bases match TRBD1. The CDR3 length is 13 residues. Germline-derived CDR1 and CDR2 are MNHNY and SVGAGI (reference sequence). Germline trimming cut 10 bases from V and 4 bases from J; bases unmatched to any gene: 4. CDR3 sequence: CANRDRVTGELFF. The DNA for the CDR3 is TGTGCCAACCGGGACAGGGTCACCGGGGAGCTGTTTTTT.

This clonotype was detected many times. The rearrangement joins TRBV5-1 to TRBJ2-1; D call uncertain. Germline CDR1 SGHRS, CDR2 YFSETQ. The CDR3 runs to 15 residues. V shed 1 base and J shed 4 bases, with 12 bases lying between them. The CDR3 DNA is TGCGCCAGCAGCTTGTCACTCCCTTATTACAATGAGCAGTTCTTC. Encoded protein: CASSLSLPYYNEQFF.

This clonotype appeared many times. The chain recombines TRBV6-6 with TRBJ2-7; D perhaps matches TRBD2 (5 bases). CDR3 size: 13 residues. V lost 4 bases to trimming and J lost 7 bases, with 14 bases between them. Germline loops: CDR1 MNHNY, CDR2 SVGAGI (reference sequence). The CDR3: CASSSPGSWEQYF. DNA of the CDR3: TGTGCCAGCAGTTCACCGGGGTCCTGGGAGCAGTACTTC.

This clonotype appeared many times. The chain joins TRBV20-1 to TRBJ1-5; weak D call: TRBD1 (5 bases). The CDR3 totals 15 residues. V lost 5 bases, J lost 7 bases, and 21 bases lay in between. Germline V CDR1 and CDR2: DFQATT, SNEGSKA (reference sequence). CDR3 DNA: TGCAGTGCTCACCTTGGCCAGGGTGGGAGCCAGCCCCAGCATTTT. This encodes CSAHLGQGGSQPQHF.

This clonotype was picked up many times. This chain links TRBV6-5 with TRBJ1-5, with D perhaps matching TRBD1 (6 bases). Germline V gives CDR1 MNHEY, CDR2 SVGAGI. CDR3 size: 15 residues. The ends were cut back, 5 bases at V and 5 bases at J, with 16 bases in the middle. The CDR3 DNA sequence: TGTGCCAGCAGTCCCCTCGGGCAGGGGCATCAGCCCCAGCATTTT. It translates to CASSPLGQGHQPQHF.

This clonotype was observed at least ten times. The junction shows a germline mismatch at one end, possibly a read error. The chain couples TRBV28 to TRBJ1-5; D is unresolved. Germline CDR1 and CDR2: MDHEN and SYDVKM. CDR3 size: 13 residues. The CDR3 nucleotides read TGTGCCAGCAGAGGGCCGCTCAATCAGCCCCAGAATTTT. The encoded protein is CASRGPLNQPQNF.

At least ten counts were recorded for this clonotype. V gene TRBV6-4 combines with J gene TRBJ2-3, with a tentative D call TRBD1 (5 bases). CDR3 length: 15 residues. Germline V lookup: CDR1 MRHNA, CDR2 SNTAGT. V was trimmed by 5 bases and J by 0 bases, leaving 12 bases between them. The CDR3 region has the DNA TGTGCCAGCAGTACTACAGGAGCTAGCACAGATACGCAGTATTTT. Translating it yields CASSTTGASTDTQYF.